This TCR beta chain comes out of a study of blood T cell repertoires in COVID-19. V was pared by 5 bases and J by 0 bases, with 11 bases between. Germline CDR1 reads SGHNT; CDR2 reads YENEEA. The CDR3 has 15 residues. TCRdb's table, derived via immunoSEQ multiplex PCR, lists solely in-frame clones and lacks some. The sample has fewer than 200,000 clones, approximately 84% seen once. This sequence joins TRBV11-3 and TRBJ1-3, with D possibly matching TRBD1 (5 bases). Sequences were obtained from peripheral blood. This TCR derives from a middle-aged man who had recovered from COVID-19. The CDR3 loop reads CASSHLTGSGNTIYF. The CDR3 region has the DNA TGTGCCAGCAGCCATCTCACAGGCTCTGGAAACACCATATATTTT.